Below are 23 T cell receptor beta chains sequenced from a single sample in a study of T cell responses to AZD1222 COVID-19 vaccine. Assay: immunoSEQ multiplex PCR; the TCRdb copy retains only in-frame clones and omits some. The table records 80,000 to 100,000 clones, about 86% of them present only once. The material sequenced was peripheral blood, taken on day 0 of AZD1222 vaccination. These receptors all stem from an adult in good health.

The chain employs TRBV7-9 and TRBJ1-6; no clear D gene. The CDR3 totals 14 residues. Germline values: CDR1 SEHNR, CDR2 FQNEAQ (reference sequence). V lost 1 base to trimming and J lost 6 bases, with 7 bases between them. The CDR3 sequence is CASSLVGFNSPLHF. The CDR3 DNA follows: TGTGCCAGCAGCTTAGTCGGTTTTAATTCACCCCTCCACTTT.

DNA for the CDR3: TGTGCCAGTACCTTGAGGAGGGGAGTACGAGCTTTCTTT. Its translation is CASTLRRGVRAFF. The rearrangement uses TRBV19 and TRBJ1-1, with D tentatively TRBD1 (5 bases). The germline V and J ends were trimmed by 7 bases and 10 bases, with 19 bases remaining between them. Germline V gene sequence: CDR1 LNHDA, CDR2 SQIVND (reference sequence). The CDR3 length is 13 residues.

The CDR3: CASSQAYGYTF. In DNA form, the CDR3 reads TGTGCCAGCAGCCAAGCTTATGGCTACACCTTC. The rearrangement uses TRBV3-1 (or the pseudogene TRBV3-2) and TRBJ1-2; no reliable D call. V lost 1 base to trimming and J lost 5 bases, with 2 bases between them. This CDR3 comprises 11 residues. The germline V gene encodes CDR1 LGHDT and CDR2 YNNKEL (reference sequence).

This chain joins TRBV3-1 (or the pseudogene TRBV3-2) and TRBJ2-7, with a possible D match to TRBD1 (5 bases). This CDR3 region has 13 residues. CDR1 LGHDT and CDR2 YNNKEL come from the germline V gene (reference sequence). V lost 0 bases to trimming and J lost 3 bases, with 6 bases between them. In nucleotides, the CDR3 is TGTGCCAGCAGCCAAGAAGGGGTCTACGAGCAGTACTTC. Its protein product is CASSQEGVYEQYF.

The chain recombines TRBV6-1 with TRBJ1-5, with TRBD1 matching 9 bases. Germline V gene data show CDR1 as MNHNS and CDR2 as SASEGT. The CDR3 runs 14 residues. Unmatched junction bases numbered 3, after V lost 3 bases and J lost 6 bases. CDR3 sequence (DNA): TGTGCCAGCAGTGACCGGGACAGGGCTCAGCCCCAGCATTTT. Amino acids: CASSDRDRAQPQHF.

This chain links TRBV4-2 with TRBJ1-2; weak D call: TRBD1 (6 bases). The CDR3 totals 14 residues. CDR1 is LGHNA, CDR2 YNFKEQ, per germline. V dropped 4 bases and J dropped 4 bases, with 13 bases sitting between them. For the CDR3, the DNA is TGTGCCAGCAGCCCCGACAGGTCGAGCTATGGCTACACCTTC. Its protein product is CASSPDRSSYGYTF.

The gene calls are TRBV24-1 and TRBJ1-2; D unresolved. From germline, CDR1 is KGHDR and CDR2 SFDVKD. The CDR3 length is 12 residues. The ends were cut back, 5 bases at V and 4 bases at J, with 7 bases in the middle. The CDR3 loop reads CATSAGSYGYTF. Here the CDR3 DNA reads TGTGCCACCAGTGCCGGAAGCTATGGCTACACCTTC.

The chain couples TRBV12-3 or TRBV12-4 to TRBJ2-5; D tentatively fits TRBD1 or TRBD2 (6 bases each). Trimming removed 7 bases from V and 5 bases from J, with 14 bases in between. The CDR3 is 13 residues long. DNA for the CDR3: TGTGCCAGCAAACCAGGGGAGGAGGAGACCCAGTACTTC. Translation gives CASKPGEEETQYF.

The rearrangement links TRBV10-3 to TRBJ1-6; tentative D call: TRBD1 (5 bases). V lost 0 bases to trimming and J lost 10 bases, with 10 bases between them. Germline lookup yields CDR1 ENHRY and CDR2 SYGVKD. The CDR3 spans 14 residues. The CDR3 here is CAISESGGGSPLHF. The CDR3 region has the DNA TGTGCCATCAGTGAGTCGGGGGGAGGCTCACCCCTCCACTTT.

The V call is TRBV7-9, the J call TRBJ2-5; 9 bases agree with TRBD1. Germline CDR1 reads SEHNR; CDR2 reads FQNEAQ (reference sequence). The ends lost 4 bases at V and 1 base at J; junction bases unmatched: 7. This CDR3 spans 16 amino acids. DNA of the CDR3: TGTGCCAGCAGCTCGCCCACAGGGGGCGGCCAAGAGACCCAGTACTTC. Translating it yields CASSSPTGGGQETQYF.

CDR3 nucleotides: TGTGCCAGTACTCGAGGTTTCCAAGGTGAGCAGTTCTTC. This codes for CASTRGFQGEQFF. This chain links TRBV19 with TRBJ2-1; D gene unclear. Trimming stripped 7 bases from V and 9 bases from J, with 16 bases between. CDR1 and CDR2 from the germline V gene are LNHDA and SQIVND (reference sequence). The CDR3 is 13 residues long.

The rearrangement uses TRBV5-1 and TRBJ2-5, with D possibly TRBD1 on 6 matching bases. Trimming took 7 bases from V and 3 from J, leaving 19 bases between them. CDR3 length: 15 amino acids. CDR1 and CDR2 from the germline V gene are SGHRS and YFSETQ. The CDR3 loop is CASGPQGSVEETQYF. As DNA, the CDR3 is TGCGCCAGCGGACCCCAGGGGTCGGTGGAAGAGACCCAGTACTTC.

The V call is TRBV7-6, the J call TRBJ2-3; maybe TRBD2 (5 bases). This CDR3 is 14 amino acids long. Germline V gene data show CDR1 as SGHVS and CDR2 as FNYEAQ. The germline V and J ends were trimmed by 1 base and 2 bases, with 7 bases remaining between them. The CDR3 region is CASSLGGNTDTQYF. The CDR3 DNA is TGTGCCAGCAGCTTAGGAGGGAACACAGATACGCAGTATTTT.

This sequence joins TRBV7-5 and TRBJ2-5; TRBD1, as called in the table, went unchecked against the DNA. TRBV7-5 represents a pseudogene. The length of the CDR3 is 15 residues. The CDR3 protein is CVRSLALGSQETQYF. The CDR3 DNA sequence: TGTGTCAGAAGCTTAGCGCTGGGCAGCCAAGAGACCCAGTACTTC.

The rearrangement uses TRBV4-1 and TRBJ1-5; D uncertain. Trimming took 0 bases from V and 9 from J, leaving 15 bases between them. The CDR3 is made up of 15 amino acids. Per the germline V gene, CDR1 is MGHRA and CDR2 is YSYEKL. The CDR3 nucleotides read TGCGCCAGCAGCCAAGATGGGCAGGTCGCAGGGCCCCAGCATTTT. Amino acids: CASSQDGQVAGPQHF.

This chain links TRBV3-1 (or the pseudogene TRBV3-2) with TRBJ1-1, with D perhaps TRBD1 (5 bases). The CDR3 extends over 17 amino acids. From germline, CDR1 is LGHDT and CDR2 YNNKEL (reference sequence). Trimming pared 0 bases from V and 3 bases from J, leaving 17 bases between. The CDR3 DNA is TGTGCCAGCAGCCAAGATATCAGGGTCGAATGGGACACTGAAGCTTTCTTT. Amino acid sequence: CASSQDIRVEWDTEAFF.

As for this clone: This CDR3 is also generated by other DNA sequences in the sample. DNA of the CDR3: TGTGCCAGCAGTTACTCGAACCGGAACACTGAAGCTTTCTTT. It encodes CASSYSNRNTEAFF. This rearrangement joins TRBV6-5 to TRBJ1-1; no definite D call. Per the germline V gene, CDR1 is MNHEY and CDR2 is SVGAGI. This CDR3 has 14 amino acids. V dropped 0 bases and J dropped 1 base, with 6 bases sitting between them.

This sequence joins TRBV20-1 and TRBJ2-7; possible D gene TRBD1, 5 bases. The CDR3 loop spans 11 amino acids. Per the germline V gene, CDR1 is DFQATT and CDR2 is SNEGSKA (reference sequence). Trimming stripped 6 bases from V and 4 bases from J, with 10 bases between. The CDR3 DNA sequence: TGCAGTGCCGTAGACAGATACGAGCAGTACTTC. Protein product: CSAVDRYEQYF.

Written as DNA, the CDR3 is TGTGCCAGCAGCTTAGACCAATCCGGGACAGGGGCTGGGGCCAACGTCCTGACTTTC. It encodes CASSLDQSGTGAGANVLTF. The chain uses TRBV11-3 and TRBJ2-6; TRBD1 agrees at 10 bases. Trimming removed 0 bases from V and 2 bases from J; junction bases left unmatched: 7. CDR1 is SGHNT and CDR2 is YENEEA in the germline V gene. CDR3 size: 19 residues.

The chain recombines TRBV5-1 with TRBJ1-5, with D possibly being TRBD1 (6 bases). Germline V lookup: CDR1 SGHRS, CDR2 YFSETQ. The CDR3 extends over 14 amino acids. V was cut by 0 bases and J by 6 bases, with 10 bases left in between. The CDR3 spells CASSLAGVGQPQHF. DNA of the CDR3: TGCGCCAGCAGCTTGGCAGGGGTAGGTCAGCCCCAGCATTTT.

V is TRBV18 and J is TRBJ1-4; the D gene is possibly TRBD1 (6 bases). V was clipped by 5 bases and J by 5 bases, with 9 bases between them. The CDR3 is 13 amino acids. Germline CDR1 reads KGHSH; CDR2 reads LQKENI. This CDR3 is CASSIGQNEKLFF. As DNA, the CDR3 is TGTGCCAGCTCAATCGGACAGAATGAAAAACTGTTTTTT. Complete variable domain (other parts from reference TRBV18 and TRBJ1-4): NAGVMQNPRHLVRRRGQEARLRCSPMKGHSHVYWYRQLPEEGLKFMVYLQKENIIDESGMPKERFSAEFPKEGPSILRIQQVVRGDSAAYFCASSIGQNEKLFFGSGTQLSVL.

In DNA, the CDR3 is TGTGCCAGCAGTGAGGACCCGGCGGGTGAGCAGTTCTTC. Protein: CASSEDPAGEQFF. This chain joins TRBV6-4 and TRBJ2-1; a weak D match, TRBD2 (5 bases). Germline CDR1 MRHNA, CDR2 SNTAGT. The V end lost 3 bases, the J end lost 9 bases, and 12 bases lay between the germline ends. CDR3 length: 13 amino acids.

This clone was seen a few times. The rearrangement uses TRBV11-2 and TRBJ1-3, with a tentative D call TRBD1 (5 bases). The V and J ends lost 0 bases and 1 base respectively, with 16 bases between them. The CDR3 has 18 amino acids. Germline CDR1 reads SGHAT; CDR2 reads FQNNGV. The DNA of the CDR3 is TGTGCCAGCAGCTTAGATCAGGGCAGTAGAAGTTCTGGAAACACCATATATTTT. It codes for CASSLDQGSRSSGNTIYF.